This T cell receptor beta chain was observed in a study of blood T cell repertoires in COVID-19. There are 12 residues in the CDR3. Trimming cost V 6 bases and J 7 bases, with 12 bases left between them. Germline V gene sequence: CDR1 MDHEN, CDR2 SYDVKM. Here immunoSEQ multiplex PCR was the method, and the copy in TCRdb shows in-frame clones only, minus some. The table has 200,000 to 300,000 clones, approximately 90% seen once. Sequencing was done on a sample of peripheral blood. The receptor comes from a man between 18 and 35 years old with active or convalescent COVID-19. The chain uses TRBV28 and TRBJ1-1, with D perhaps TRBD1 (5 bases). CDR3 in DNA: TGTGCCAGCAGGCTACAGGAGGGTGAAGCTTTCTTT. It codes for CASRLQEGEAFF.